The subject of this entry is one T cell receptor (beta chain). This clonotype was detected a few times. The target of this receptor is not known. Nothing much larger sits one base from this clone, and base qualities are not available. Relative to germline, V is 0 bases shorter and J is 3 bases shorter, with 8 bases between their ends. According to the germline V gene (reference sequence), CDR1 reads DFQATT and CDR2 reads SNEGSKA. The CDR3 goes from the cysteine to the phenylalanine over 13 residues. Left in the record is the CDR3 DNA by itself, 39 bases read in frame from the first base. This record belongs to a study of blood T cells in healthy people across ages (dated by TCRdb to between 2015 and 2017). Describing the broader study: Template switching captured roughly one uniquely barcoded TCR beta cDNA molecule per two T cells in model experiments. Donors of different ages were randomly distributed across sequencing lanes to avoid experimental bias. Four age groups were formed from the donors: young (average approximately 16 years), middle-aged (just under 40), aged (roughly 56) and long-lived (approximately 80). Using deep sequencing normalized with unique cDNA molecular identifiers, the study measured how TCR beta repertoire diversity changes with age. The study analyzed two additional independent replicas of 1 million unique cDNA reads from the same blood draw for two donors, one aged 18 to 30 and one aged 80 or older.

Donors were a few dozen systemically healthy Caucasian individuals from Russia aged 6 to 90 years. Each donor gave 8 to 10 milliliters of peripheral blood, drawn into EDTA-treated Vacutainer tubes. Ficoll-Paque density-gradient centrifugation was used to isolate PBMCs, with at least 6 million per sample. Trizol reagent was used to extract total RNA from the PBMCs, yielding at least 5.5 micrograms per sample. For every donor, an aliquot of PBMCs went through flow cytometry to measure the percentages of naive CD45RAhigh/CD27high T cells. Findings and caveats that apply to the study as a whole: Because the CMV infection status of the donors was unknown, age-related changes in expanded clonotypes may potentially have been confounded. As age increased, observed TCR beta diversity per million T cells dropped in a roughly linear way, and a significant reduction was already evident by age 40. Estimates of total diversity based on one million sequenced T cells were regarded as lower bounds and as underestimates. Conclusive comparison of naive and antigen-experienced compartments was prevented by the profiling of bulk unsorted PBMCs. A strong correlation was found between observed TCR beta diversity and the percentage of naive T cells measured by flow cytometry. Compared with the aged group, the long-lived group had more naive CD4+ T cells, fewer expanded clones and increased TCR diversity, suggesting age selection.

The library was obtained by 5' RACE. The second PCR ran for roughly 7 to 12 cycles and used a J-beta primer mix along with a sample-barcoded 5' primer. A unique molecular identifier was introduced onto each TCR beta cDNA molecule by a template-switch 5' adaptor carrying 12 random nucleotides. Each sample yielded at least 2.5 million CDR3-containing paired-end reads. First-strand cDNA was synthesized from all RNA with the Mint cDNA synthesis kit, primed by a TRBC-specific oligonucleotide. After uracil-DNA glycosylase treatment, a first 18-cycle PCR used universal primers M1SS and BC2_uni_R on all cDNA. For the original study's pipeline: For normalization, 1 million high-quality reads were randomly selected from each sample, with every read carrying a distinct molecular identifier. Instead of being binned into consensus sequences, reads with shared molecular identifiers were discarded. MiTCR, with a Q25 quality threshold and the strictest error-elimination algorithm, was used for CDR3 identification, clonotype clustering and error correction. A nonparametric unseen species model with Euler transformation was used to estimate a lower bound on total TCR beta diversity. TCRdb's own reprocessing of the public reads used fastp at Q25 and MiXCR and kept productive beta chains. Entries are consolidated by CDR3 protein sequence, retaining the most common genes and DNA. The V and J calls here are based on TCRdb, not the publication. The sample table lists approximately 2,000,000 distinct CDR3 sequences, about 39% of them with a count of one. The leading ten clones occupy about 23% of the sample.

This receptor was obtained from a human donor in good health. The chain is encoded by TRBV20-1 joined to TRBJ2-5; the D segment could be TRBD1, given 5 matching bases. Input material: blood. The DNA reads TGCAGTGCTAGAGAACCAGGGAAAGAGACCCAGTACTTC. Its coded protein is CSAREPGKETQYF.